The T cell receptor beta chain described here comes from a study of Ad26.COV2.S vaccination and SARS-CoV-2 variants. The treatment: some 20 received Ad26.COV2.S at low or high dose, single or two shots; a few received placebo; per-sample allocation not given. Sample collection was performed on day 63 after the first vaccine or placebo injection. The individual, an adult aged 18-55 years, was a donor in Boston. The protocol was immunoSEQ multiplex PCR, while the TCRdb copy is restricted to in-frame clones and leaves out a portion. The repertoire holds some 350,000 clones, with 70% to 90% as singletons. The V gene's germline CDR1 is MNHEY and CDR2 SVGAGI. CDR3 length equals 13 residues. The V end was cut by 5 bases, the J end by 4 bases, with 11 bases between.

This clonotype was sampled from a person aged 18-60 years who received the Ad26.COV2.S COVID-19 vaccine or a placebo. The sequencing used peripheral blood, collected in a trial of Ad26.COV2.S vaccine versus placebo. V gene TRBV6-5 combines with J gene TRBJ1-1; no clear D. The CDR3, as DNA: TGTGCCAGCAGTCCATTATCGAGCACTGAAGCTTTCTTT. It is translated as CASSPLSSTEAFF.